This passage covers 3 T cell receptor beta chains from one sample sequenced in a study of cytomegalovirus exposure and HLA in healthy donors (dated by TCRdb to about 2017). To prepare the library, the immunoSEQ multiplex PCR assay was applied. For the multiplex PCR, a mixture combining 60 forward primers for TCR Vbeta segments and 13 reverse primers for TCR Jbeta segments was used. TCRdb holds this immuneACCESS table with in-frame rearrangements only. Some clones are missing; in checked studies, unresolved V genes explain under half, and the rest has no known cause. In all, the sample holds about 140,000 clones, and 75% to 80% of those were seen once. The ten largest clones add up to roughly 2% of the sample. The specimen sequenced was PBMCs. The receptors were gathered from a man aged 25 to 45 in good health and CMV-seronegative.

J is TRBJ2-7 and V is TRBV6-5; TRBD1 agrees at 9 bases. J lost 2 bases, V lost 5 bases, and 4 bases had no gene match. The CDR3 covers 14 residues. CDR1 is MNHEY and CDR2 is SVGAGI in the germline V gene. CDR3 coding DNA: TGTGCCAGCAGTGCCGGGACAGGGACCTACGAGCAGTACTTC. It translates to CASSAGTGTYEQYF.

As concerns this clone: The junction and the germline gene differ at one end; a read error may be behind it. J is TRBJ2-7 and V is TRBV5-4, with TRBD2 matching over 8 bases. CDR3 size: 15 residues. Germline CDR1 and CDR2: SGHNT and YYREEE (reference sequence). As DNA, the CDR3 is TGTGCCAGCAGCCCCCAAGCGGGAGAACCCTACGGGCAGTACTTC. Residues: CASSPQAGEPYGQYF.

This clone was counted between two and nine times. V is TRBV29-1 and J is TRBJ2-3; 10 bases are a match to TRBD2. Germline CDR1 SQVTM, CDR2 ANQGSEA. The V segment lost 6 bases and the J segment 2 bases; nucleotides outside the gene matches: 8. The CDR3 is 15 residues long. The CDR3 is CSVSRGLAITDTQYF. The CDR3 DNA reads TGCAGCGTCAGCCGGGGACTAGCGATCACAGATACGCAGTATTTT.